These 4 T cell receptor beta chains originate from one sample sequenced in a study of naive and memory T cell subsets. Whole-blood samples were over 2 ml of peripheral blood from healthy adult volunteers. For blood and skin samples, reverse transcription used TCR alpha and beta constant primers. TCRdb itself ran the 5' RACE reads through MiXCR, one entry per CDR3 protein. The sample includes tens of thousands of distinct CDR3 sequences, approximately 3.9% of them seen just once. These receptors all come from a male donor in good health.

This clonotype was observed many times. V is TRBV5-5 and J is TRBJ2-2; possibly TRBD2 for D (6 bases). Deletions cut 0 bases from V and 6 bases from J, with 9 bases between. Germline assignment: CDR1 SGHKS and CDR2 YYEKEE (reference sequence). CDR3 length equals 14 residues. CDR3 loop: CASSLVGGAGELFF. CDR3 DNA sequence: TGTGCCAGCAGCTTGGTGGGAGGAGCCGGGGAGCTGTTTTTT.

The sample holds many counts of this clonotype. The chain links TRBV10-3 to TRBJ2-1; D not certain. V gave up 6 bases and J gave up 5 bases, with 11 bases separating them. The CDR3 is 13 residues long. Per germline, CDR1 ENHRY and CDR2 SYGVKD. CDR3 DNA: TGTGCCATCAGGAGGCAGGAAGACAATGAGCAGTTCTTC. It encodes CAIRRQEDNEQFF.

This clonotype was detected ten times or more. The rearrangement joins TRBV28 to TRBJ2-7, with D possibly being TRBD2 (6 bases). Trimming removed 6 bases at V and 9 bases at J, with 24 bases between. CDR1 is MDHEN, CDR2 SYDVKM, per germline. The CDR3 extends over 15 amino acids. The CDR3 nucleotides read TGTGCCAGCAGCTCCTCTCCGGGGGAGAGCTGGGGGCAGTACTTC. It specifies CASSSSPGESWGQYF.

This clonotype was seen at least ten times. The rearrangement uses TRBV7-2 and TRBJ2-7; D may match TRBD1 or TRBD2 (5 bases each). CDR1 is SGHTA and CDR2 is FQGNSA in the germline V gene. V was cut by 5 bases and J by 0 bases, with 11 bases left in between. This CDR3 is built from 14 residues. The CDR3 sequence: CASSPNGGSYEQYF. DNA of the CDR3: TGTGCCAGCAGCCCGAATGGGGGCTCCTACGAGCAGTACTTC.